Listed below are T cell receptor beta chains from one sample, sequenced in a study of cytomegalovirus exposure and HLA in healthy donors. Sequencing was performed with immunoSEQ multiplex PCR; in TCRdb, only in-frame clones are kept and a portion is missing. The table records about 160,000 clones, approximately 80% of them present only once. The sequenced sample was PBMCs. The receptors here all came from a woman under 30 in good health and CMV-seronegative. The CDR3 runs from the conserved cysteine through the conserved F or W. Fields, in order: CDR3 length, clone size, D gene, V gene, J gene, CDR3 DNA, CDR3 protein. The D gene is left open where the match is weak. Clone size is given for some rows only: seen once, a few or many times, or a class if the clone is expanded.

14	-	TRBD1	TRBV5-1	TRBJ1-1	TGCGCCAGCAGCTTGGCGCCAGGGGGCACTGAAGCTTTCTTT	CASSLAPGGTEAFF
12	-	-	TRBV6-1	TRBJ2-1	TGTGCCAGCAGTGAATGGAGCAATGAGCAGTTCTTC	CASSEWSNEQFF
13	-	TRBD1	TRBV30	TRBJ2-7	TGTGCCTGGGACAGGGGAATGGGCTACGAGCAGTACTTC	CAWDRGMGYEQYF
14	-	-	TRBV6-1	TRBJ1-1	TGTGCCAGCAGCCTCGACAGGAGCTACACTGAAGCTTTCTTT	CASSLDRSYTEAFF
12	few	-	TRBV15	TRBJ1-3	TGTGCCACCAGCCGCGCGGGAAACACCATATATTTT	CATSRAGNTIYF
16	-	-	TRBV10-3	TRBJ1-4	TGTGCCATCAGTTCGGGACAAGGGGCGCCATGGGAAAAACTGTTTTTT	CAISSGQGAPWEKLFF
13	-	TRBD1	TRBV6-5	TRBJ2-5	TGTGCCAGCACACGGACAGGGGGGGAGACCCAGTACTTC	CASTRTGGETQYF
18	-	TRBD1	TRBV18	TRBJ1-3	TGTGCCAGCTCAGCACTCGGGACAGGCGCCCTCGGGGGAAACACCATATATTTT	CASSALGTGALGGNTIYF
13	-	-	TRBV7-9	TRBJ2-1	TGTGCCAGCAGCTTAGCCCGCTACAATGAGCAGTTCTTC	CASSLARYNEQFF
14	-	-	TRBV6-4	TRBJ1-1	TGTGCCACCAAGCAGGGGCATTCGAACACTGAAGCTTTCTTT	CATKQGHSNTEAFF
13	few	-	TRBV11-2	TRBJ2-7	TGTGCCAGCAGCTTAATGCAGGGCGGCGAGCAGTACTTC	CASSLMQGGEQYF
12	-	-	TRBV9	TRBJ2-7	TGTGCCAGCAGCCCCAGGGGTTACGAGCAGTACTTC	CASSPRGYEQYF
16	-	-	TRBV29-1	TRBJ2-3	TGCAGCGTTTACCGCCGGGGGTCCTCTGGGACAGATACGCAGTATTTT	CSVYRRGSSGTDTQYF
15	-	-	TRBV29-1	TRBJ2-2	TGCAGCGTTGATTGGGGCAGGGAGAACACCGGGGAGCTGTTTTTT	CSVDWGRENTGELFF
13	-	TRBD1	TRBV6-6	TRBJ2-7	TGTGCCAGCAGTTGGACAGGGAGCTCCGAGCAGTACTTC	CASSWTGSSEQYF
15	-	TRBD1	TRBV5-4	TRBJ2-2	TGTGCCAGCAGCCCCCAGGGGGCCGGCACCGGGGAGCTGTTTTTT	CASSPQGAGTGELFF
15	-	-	TRBV18	TRBJ2-5	TGTGCCAGCTCACCACGGCGGCAGGGGAAAGAGACCCAGTACTTC	CASSPRRQGKETQYF
13	-	-	TRBV11-2	TRBJ1-2	TGTGCCAGCAGCTTAGACCCAGAATATGGCTACACCTTC	CASSLDPEYGYTF
16	-	TRBD1	TRBV28	TRBJ1-1	TGTGCCAGCAGTTTACGACCGGGACAGGGTGTCGCTGAAGCTTTCTTT	CASSLRPGQGVAEAFF
15	-	TRBD1	TRBV19	TRBJ2-1	TGTGCCACTCGAACCGACAGGGGCAATTACAATGAGCAGTTCTTC	CATRTDRGNYNEQFF
10	-	-	TRBV20-1	TRBJ2-1	TGCGGAGTAGAGACCGATGAGCAGTTCTTC	CGVETDEQFF
13	-	-	TRBV4-1	TRBJ1-1	TGCGCCAGCAGCCAGCCGGGAGGGGTGGAAGCTTTCTTT	CASSQPGGVEAFF
14	few	TRBD1	TRBV5-1	TRBJ1-5	TGCGCCAGCAGCCCAGGACAGGGGAATCAGCCCCAGCATTTT	CASSPGQGNQPQHF
12	-	TRBD1	TRBV28	TRBJ1-5	TGTGCCAGCTTACAGGGGCCGCAGCCCCAGCATTTT	CASLQGPQPQHF
16	-	TRBD2	TRBV9	TRBJ2-5	TGTGCCAGCAGCTTATTAGCGGGAGGGAGTCGGGAGACCCAGTACTTC	CASSLLAGGSRETQYF
12	-	TRBD1	TRBV10-1	TRBJ1-1	TGCGCCAGCAGCGGACAGGGCACTGAAGCTTTCTTT	CASSGQGTEAFF
14	-	TRBD1	TRBV7-9	TRBJ1-1	TGTGCCAGCCTAAAACAGGGGGCGAACACTGAAGCTTTCTTT	CASLKQGANTEAFF
13	-	-	TRBV6-1	TRBJ1-4	TGTGCCAGCACTGGGAGTAGGAATGAAAAACTGTTTTTT	CASTGSRNEKLFF
21	once	TRBD2	TRBV7-8	TRBJ2-7	TGTGCCAGCAGCTTTAAAATGGGTCGGGAGGGTCAGCGGGAGGGCCCCTACGAGCAGTACTTC	CASSFKMGREGQREGPYEQYF
14	once	TRBD1	TRBV10-3	TRBJ2-7	TGTGCCATCAGTGAGGGGACAGGGGGCTACGAGCAGTACTTC	CAISEGTGGYEQYF
17	-	TRBD2	TRBV5-5	TRBJ2-7	TGTGCCAGCAGCCTGCTAACCGGGACTAGGGGCCGGGGAGAGCAGTACTTC	CASSLLTGTRGRGEQYF
18	-	TRBD2	TRBV28	TRBJ2-5	TGTGCCAGCAGTTTATATCTTACGGGGACTAGCGATCAAGAGACCCAGTACTTC	CASSLYLTGTSDQETQYF
14	-	-	TRBV19	TRBJ2-6	TGTGCCAGTAAATCCCCGGGTGGGGCCAACGTCCTGACTTTC	CASKSPGGANVLTF
16	-	-	TRBV7-2	TRBJ2-5	TGTGCCAGCAGCTTACTCGGGACGGGGACTTATTTAACCCAGTACTTC	CASSLLGTGTYLTQYF
14	few	-	TRBV6-1	TRBJ2-3	TGTGCCAGCAGTCCAAATTGGGGCGCAGATACGCAGTATTTT	CASSPNWGADTQYF
15	-	TRBD1	TRBV14	TRBJ2-7	TGTGCCAGCAGCCAACAGACAGGGGCGACCTACGAGCAGTACTTC	CASSQQTGATYEQYF
16	-	TRBD1	TRBV7-6	TRBJ1-6	TGTGCCAGCAGCATTGGGTGGACAGGGGAAAATTCACCCCTCCACTTT	CASSIGWTGENSPLHF
13	-	-	TRBV30	TRBJ1-6	TGTGCCTGGAGTCGTCAGAATAATTCACCCCTCCACTTT	CAWSRQNNSPLHF
15	once	-	TRBV5-8	TRBJ2-4	TGTGCCAGCAGGTCCGCACAGGGCGCCAAAAACATTCAGTACTTC	CASRSAQGAKNIQYF
14	-	TRBD2	TRBV6-1	TRBJ2-1	TGTGCCAGCAGTTTACTAGCGGGGATCCTTGAGCAGTTCTTC	CASSLLAGILEQFF
12	-	-	TRBV6-1	TRBJ2-7	TGTGCCAGCGGTGTCGGGAGCTACGAGCAGTACTTC	CASGVGSYEQYF
15	-	TRBD2	TRBV28	TRBJ2-7	TGTGCCAGCAGTCTCCTCCCTAGCGGGATATACGAGCAGTACTTC	CASSLLPSGIYEQYF
18	-	TRBD1	TRBV7-3	TRBJ2-2	TGTGCCAGCAGCTTACTCCCCGGGACAGGGGGCGGTGACGGGGAGCTGTTTTTT	CASSLLPGTGGGDGELFF
18	-	-	TRBV4-1	TRBJ1-1	TGCGCCAGCAGTCCCAGTGGACTCCGAGTGGGCATGAACACTGAAGCTTTCTTT	CASSPSGLRVGMNTEAFF
16	-	TRBD2	TRBV19	TRBJ2-1	TGTGCCAGTAACTCGAAGGGACTAGCGGTATACAATGAGCAGTTCTTC	CASNSKGLAVYNEQFF
11	few	-	TRBV5-4	TRBJ2-5	TGTGCCAGCAGCTCGCGGGAGACCCAGTACTTC	CASSSRETQYF
18	-	-	TRBV5-8	TRBJ2-3	TGTGCCAGCAGCTTGATCATAAGCACAATGATACGGGAGGATACGCAGTATTTT	CASSLIISTMIREDTQYF
14	-	TRBD1	TRBV5-1	TRBJ2-7	TGCGCCAGCAGCTCCCGACAGGGATGGTACGAGCAGTACTTC	CASSSRQGWYEQYF
14	-	TRBD1	TRBV5-6	TRBJ1-6	TGTGCCAGCTCCTACGGGACAGGGGGTTCACCCCTCCACTTT	CASSYGTGGSPLHF
17	once	-	TRBV4-2	TRBJ1-3	TGTGCCAGCAGCCAAGGAACCCTGCGGACATCTGGAAACACCATATATTTT	CASSQGTLRTSGNTIYF
13	-	TRBD1	TRBV28	TRBJ1-1	TGTGCCAGCACTCCGGGACAGGGACCTGAAGCTTTCTTT	CASTPGQGPEAFF
14	-	-	TRBV19	TRBJ2-2	TGTGCCAGTGGAGGGGCCATGAACACCGGGGAGCTGTTTTTT	CASGGAMNTGELFF
12	-	-	TRBV7-9	TRBJ2-3	TGTGCCAGCAGCTTAGTCGAGGGTACGCAGTATTTT	CASSLVEGTQYF